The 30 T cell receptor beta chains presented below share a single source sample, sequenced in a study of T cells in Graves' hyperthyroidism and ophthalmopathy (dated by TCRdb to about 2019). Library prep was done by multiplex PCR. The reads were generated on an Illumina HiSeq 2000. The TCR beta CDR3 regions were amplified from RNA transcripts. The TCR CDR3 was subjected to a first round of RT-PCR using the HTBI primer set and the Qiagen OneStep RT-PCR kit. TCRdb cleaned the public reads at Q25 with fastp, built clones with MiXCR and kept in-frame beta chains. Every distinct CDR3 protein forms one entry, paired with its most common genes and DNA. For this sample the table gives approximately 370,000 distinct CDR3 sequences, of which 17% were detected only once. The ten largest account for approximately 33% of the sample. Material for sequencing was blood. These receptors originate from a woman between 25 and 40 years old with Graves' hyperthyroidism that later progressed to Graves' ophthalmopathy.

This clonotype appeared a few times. The CDR3 spells CASSLSPGRDYEQYF. For the CDR3, the DNA is TGTGCCAGCAGTCTCTCCCCAGGCAGGGACTACGAGCAGTACTTC. V usage is TRBV7-9 and J usage is TRBJ2-7; D perhaps matches TRBD1 (5 bases). The CDR3 consists of 15 residues. V was trimmed by 6 bases and J by 3 bases, leaving 18 bases between them. Germline CDR1 and CDR2: SEHNR and FQNEAQ (reference sequence).

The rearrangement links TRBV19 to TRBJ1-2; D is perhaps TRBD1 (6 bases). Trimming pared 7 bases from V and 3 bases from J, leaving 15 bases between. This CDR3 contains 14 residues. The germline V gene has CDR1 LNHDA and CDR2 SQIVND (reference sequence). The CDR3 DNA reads TGTGCCAGTAACCTCCAGGGGTTGGACTATGGCTACACCTTC. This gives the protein CASNLQGLDYGYTF.

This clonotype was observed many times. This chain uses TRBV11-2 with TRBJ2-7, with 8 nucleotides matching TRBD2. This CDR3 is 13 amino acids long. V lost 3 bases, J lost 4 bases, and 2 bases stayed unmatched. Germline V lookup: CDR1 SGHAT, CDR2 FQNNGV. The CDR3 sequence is CASSLGLVYEQYF. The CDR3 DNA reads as TGTGCCAGCAGCTTGGGACTAGTGTACGAGCAGTACTTC.

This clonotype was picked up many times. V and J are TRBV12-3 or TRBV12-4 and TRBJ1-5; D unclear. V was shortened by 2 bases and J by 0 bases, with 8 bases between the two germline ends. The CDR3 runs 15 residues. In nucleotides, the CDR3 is TGTGCCAGCAGTTTAATAGGAAATAGCAATCAGCCCCAGCATTTT. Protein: CASSLIGNSNQPQHF.

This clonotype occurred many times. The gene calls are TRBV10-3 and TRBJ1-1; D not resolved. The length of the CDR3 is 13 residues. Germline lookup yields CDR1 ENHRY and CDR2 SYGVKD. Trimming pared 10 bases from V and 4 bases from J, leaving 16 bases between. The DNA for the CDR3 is TGTGCCACCCTTGACGGAGCCTTCACTGAAGCTTTCTTT. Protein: CATLDGAFTEAFF.

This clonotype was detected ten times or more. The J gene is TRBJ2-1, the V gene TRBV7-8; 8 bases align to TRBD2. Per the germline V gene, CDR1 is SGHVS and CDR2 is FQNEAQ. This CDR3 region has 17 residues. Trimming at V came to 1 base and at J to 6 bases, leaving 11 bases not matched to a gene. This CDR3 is CASSLGLLADAANEQFF. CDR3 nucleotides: TGTGCCAGCAGCTTAGGCCTACTAGCGGACGCCGCCAATGAGCAGTTCTTC. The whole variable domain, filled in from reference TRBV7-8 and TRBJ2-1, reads GAGVSQSPRYKVAKRGQDVALRCDPISGHVSLFWYQQALGQGPEFLTYFQNEAQLDKSGLPSDRFFAERPEGSVSTLKIQRTQQEDSAVYLCASSLGLLADAANEQFFGPGTRLTVL.

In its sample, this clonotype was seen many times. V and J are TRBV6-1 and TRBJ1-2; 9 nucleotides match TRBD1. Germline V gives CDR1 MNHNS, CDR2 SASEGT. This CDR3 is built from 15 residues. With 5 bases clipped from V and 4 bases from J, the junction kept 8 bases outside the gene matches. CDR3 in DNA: TGTGCCAGCAGTCCCCAGGGACAGGGAGGCTATGGCTACACCTTC. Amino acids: CASSPQGQGGYGYTF.

The DNA for the CDR3 is TGTGCCAGCAGTTTTGGCTACAGCCCTTGGCGTCAAGAGCAGTACTTC. Residues: CASSFGYSPWRQEQYF. V usage is TRBV28 and J usage is TRBJ2-7; no definite D call. Trimming left V 3 bases short and J 7 bases short, with 22 bases between. The CDR3 spans 16 residues. CDR1 and CDR2 from the germline V gene are MDHEN and SYDVKM.

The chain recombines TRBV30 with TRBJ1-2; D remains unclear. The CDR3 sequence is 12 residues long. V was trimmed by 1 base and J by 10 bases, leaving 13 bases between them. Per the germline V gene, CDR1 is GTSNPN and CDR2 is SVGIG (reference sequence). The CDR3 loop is CAWSDDEPDYTF. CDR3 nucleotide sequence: TGTGCCTGGAGTGATGATGAACCTGACTACACCTTC.

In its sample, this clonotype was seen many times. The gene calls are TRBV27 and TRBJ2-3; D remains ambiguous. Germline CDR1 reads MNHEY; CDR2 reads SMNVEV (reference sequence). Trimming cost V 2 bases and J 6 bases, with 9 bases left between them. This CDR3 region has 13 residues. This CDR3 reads CASSLNRVDTQYF. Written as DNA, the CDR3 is TGTGCCAGCAGTTTAAACAGAGTCGATACGCAGTATTTT.

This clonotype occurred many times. CDR3 nucleotides: TGCGCCAGCAGCTGGGGGACTAGCGGGGCGTACGAGCAGTACTTC. As protein: CASSWGTSGAYEQYF. The rearrangement uses TRBV5-1 and TRBJ2-7, with 13 bases aligning to TRBD2. This CDR3 region has 15 residues. The germline V gene has CDR1 SGHRS and CDR2 YFSETQ. The V and J ends lost 3 bases and 4 bases, in that order; junction bases with no gene match: 4.

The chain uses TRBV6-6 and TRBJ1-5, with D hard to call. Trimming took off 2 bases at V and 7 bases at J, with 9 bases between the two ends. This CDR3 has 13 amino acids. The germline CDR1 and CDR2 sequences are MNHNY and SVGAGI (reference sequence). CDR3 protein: CASSYGSGQPQHF. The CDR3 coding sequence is TGTGCCAGCAGTTACGGTTCCGGACAGCCCCAGCATTTT.

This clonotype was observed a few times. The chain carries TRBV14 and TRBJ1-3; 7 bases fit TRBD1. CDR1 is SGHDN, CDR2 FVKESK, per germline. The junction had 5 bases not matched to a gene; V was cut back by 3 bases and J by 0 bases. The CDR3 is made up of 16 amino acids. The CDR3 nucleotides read TGTGCCAGCAGCCACGGGACAGCTTACTCTGGAAACACCATATATTTT. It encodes CASSHGTAYSGNTIYF.

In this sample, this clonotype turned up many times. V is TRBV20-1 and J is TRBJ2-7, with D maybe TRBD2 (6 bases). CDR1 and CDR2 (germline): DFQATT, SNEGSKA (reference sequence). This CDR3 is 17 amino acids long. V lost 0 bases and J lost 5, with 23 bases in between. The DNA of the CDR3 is TGCAGTGCTAGAGATAGTAGGGCTAGCCGACCGGGGGACGAGCAGTACTTC. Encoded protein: CSARDSRASRPGDEQYF.

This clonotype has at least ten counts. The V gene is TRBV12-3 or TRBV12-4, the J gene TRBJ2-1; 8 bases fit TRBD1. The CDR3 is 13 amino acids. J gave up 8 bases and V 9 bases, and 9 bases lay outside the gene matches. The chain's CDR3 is CASSQGAMDEQFF. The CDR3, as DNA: TGTGCCAGTTCGCAGGGGGCAATGGATGAGCAGTTCTTC.

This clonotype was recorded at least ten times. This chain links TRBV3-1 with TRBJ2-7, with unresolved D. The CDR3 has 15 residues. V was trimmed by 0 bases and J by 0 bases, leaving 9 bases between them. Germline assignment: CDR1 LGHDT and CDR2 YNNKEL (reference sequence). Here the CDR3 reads CASSQDHSYSYEQYF. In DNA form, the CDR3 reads TGTGCCAGCAGCCAAGATCACAGCTACTCCTACGAGCAGTACTTC.

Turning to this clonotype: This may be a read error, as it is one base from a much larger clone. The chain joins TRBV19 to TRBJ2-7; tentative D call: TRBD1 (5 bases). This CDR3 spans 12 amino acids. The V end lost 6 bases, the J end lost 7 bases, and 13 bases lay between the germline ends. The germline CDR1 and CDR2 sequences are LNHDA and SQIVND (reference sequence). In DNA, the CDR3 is TGTGCCAGTAGCGAACAGGAAGAGGAGCAGTACTTC. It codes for CASSEQEEEQYF.

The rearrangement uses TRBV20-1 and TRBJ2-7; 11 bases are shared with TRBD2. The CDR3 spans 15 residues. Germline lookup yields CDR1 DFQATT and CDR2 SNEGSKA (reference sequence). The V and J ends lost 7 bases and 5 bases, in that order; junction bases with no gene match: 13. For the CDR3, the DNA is TGCAGTGTTGACACTAGCGGGAGTGGGGAGAACGAGCAGTACTTC. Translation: CSVDTSGSGENEQYF.

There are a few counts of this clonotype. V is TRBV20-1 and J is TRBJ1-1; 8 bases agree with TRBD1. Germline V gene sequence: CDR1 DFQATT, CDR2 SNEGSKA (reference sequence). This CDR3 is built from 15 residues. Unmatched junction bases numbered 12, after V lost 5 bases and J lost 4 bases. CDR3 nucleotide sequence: TGCAGTGCTCTAAGACCGGGACAGGCGGTCACTGAAGCTTTCTTT. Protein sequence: CSALRPGQAVTEAFF.

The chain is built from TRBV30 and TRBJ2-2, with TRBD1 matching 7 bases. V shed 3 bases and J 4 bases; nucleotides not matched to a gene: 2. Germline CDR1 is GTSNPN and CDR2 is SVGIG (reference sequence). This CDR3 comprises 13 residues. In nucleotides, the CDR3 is TGTGCCTGGAGAGGGACAGCCACCGGGGAGCTGTTTTTT. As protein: CAWRGTATGELFF.

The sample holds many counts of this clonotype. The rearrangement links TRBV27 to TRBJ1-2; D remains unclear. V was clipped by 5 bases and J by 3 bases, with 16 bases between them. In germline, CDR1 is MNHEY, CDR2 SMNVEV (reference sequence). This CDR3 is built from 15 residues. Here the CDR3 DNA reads TGTGCCAGCAGTCCCCGCCCAACTCCGGACTATGGCTACACCTTC. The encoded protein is CASSPRPTPDYGYTF.

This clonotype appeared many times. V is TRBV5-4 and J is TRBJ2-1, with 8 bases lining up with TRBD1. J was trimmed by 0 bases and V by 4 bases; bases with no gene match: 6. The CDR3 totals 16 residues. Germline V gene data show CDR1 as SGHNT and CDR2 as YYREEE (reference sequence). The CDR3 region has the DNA TGTGCCAGCAGCGCAGGACAGGGTGGCTCCTACAATGAGCAGTTCTTC. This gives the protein CASSAGQGGSYNEQFF.

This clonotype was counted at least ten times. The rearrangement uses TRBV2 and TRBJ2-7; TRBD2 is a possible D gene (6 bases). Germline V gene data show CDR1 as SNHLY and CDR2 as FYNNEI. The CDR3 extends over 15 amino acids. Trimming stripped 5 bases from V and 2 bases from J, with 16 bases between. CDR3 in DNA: TGTGCCAGCAGTTCGGGAGAGGGCCTAACCTACGAGCAGTACTTC. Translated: CASSSGEGLTYEQYF. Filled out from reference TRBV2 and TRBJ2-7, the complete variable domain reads EPEVTQTPSHQVTQMGQEVILRCVPISNHLYFYWYRQILGQKVEFLVSFYNNEISEKSEIFDDQFSVERPDGSNFTLKIRSTKLEDSAMYFCASSSGEGLTYEQYFGPGTRLTVT.

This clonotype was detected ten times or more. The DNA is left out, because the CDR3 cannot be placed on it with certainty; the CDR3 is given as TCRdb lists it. The CDR3: CASSSSTGPETQYF. The chain links TRBV12-3 or TRBV12-4 to TRBJ2-5; no DNA check was done on the table's D call, TRBD1. A total of 14 residues make up the CDR3, ends included.

CDR3 nucleotides: TGTGCCAGCAGCTTAGCCCCCTCGACTAGCGGGGGCCCGGGGTTTACGCAGTATTTT. Amino acid sequence: CASSLAPSTSGGPGFTQYF. The chain employs TRBV13 and TRBJ2-3; 12 nucleotides agree with TRBD2. Germline CDR1 is PRHDT and CDR2 is FYEKMQ (reference sequence). CDR3 length: 19 amino acids. V lost 1 base, J lost 8 bases, and 16 bases stayed unmatched.

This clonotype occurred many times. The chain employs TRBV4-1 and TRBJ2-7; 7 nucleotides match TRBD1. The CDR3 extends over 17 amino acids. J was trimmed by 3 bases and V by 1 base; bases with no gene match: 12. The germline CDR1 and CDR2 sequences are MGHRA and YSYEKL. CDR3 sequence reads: CASSQGRDSSPRYEQYF. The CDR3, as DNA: TGCGCCAGCAGCCAAGGTAGGGACAGCTCACCGCGCTACGAGCAGTACTTC.

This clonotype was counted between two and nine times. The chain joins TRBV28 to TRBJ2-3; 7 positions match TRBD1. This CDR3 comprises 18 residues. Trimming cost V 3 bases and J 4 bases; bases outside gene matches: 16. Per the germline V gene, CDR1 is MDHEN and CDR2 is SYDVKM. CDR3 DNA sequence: TGTGCCAGCAGTTTTTCTGTCTCCCCGACAGGGCGCCCAGATACGCAGTATTTT. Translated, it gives CASSFSVSPTGRPDTQYF.

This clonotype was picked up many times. The CDR3 sequence is CASSLGGRGTEAFF. CDR3 coding DNA: TGTGCCAGCAGCTTGGGGGGAAGAGGCACTGAAGCTTTCTTT. V is TRBV7-9 and J is TRBJ1-1; tentative D call: TRBD1 (5 bases). Germline lookup yields CDR1 SEHNR and CDR2 FQNEAQ (reference sequence). There are 14 residues in the CDR3. V lost 3 bases to trimming and J lost 4 bases, with 12 bases between them.

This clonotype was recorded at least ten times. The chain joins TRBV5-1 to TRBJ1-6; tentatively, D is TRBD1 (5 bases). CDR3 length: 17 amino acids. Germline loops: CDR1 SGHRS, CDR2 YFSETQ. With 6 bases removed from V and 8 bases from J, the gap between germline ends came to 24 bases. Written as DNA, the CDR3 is TGCGCCAGCAAAGGGGTAGCGGCCACAGGACTAGATTCACCCCTCCACTTT. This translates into CASKGVAATGLDSPLHF.

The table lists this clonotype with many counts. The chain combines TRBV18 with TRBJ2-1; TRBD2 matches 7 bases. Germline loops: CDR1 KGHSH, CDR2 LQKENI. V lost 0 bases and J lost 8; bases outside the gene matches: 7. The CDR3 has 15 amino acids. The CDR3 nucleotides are TGTGCCAGCTCACCACCAGGCGGGAGAGCTTATGAGCAGTTCTTC. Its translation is CASSPPGGRAYEQFF. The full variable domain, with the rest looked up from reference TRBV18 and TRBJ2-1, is NAGVMQNPRHLVRRRGQEARLRCSPMKGHSHVYWYRQLPEEGLKFMVYLQKENIIDESGMPKERFSAEFPKEGPSILRIQQVVRGDSAAYFCASSPPGGRAYEQFFGPGTRLTVL.